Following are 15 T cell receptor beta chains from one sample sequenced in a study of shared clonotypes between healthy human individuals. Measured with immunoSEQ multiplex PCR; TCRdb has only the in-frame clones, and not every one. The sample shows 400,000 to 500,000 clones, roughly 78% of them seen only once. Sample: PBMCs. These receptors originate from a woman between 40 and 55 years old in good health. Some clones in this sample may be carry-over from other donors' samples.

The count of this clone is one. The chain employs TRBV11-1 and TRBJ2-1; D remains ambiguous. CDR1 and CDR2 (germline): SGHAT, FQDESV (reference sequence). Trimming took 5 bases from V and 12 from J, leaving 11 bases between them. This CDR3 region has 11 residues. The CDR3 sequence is CASSPSFVQFF. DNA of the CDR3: TGTGCCAGCAGCCCCAGTTTCGTGCAGTTCTTC.

The CDR3 loop reads CSVVTGAKNIQYF. CDR3 coding DNA: TGCAGCGTGGTGACAGGGGCCAAAAACATTCAGTACTTC. The chain has TRBV29-1 and TRBJ2-4; 7 nucleotides line up with TRBD1. CDR3 length: 13 amino acids. Germline assignment: CDR1 SQVTM and CDR2 ANQGSEA. V trimming: 6 bases; J trimming: 1 base; junction bases outside the gene matches: 3. The variable domain in full, completed from reference TRBV29-1 and TRBJ2-4, reads SAVISQKPSRDICQRGTSLTIQCQVDSQVTMMFWYRQQPGQSLTLIATANQGSEATYESGFVIDKFPISRPNLTFSTLTVSNMSPEDSSIYLCSVVTGAKNIQYFGAGTRLSVL.

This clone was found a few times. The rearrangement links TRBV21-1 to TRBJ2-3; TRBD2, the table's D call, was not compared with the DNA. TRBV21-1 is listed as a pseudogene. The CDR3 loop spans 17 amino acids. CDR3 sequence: CASNPSLRGREGDTQYF. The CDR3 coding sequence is TGTGCCAGCAACCCTTCTTTACGCGGGAGAGAGGGAGATACGCAGTATTTT.

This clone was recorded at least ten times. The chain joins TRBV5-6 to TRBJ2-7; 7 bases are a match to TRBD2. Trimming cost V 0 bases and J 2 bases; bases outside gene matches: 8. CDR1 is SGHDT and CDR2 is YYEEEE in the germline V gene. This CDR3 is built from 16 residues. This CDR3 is CASSLVRLAEPYEQYF. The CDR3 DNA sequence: TGTGCCAGCAGCTTGGTAAGGCTAGCGGAGCCCTACGAGCAGTACTTC.

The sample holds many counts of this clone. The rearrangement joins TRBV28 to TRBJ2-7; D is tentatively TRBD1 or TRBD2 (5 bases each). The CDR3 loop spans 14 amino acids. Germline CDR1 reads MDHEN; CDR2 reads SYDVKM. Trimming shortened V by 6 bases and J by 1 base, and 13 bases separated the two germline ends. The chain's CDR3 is CASRGEGESYEQYF. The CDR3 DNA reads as TGTGCCAGCAGGGGGGAAGGGGAGTCCTACGAGCAGTACTTC.

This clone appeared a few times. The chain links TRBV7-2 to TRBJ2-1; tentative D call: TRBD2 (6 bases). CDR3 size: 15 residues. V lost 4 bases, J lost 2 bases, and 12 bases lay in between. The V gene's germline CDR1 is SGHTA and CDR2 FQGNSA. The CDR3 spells CASSSRRAAYNEQFF. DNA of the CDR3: TGTGCCAGCAGCTCCAGGAGGGCTGCCTACAATGAGCAGTTCTTC.

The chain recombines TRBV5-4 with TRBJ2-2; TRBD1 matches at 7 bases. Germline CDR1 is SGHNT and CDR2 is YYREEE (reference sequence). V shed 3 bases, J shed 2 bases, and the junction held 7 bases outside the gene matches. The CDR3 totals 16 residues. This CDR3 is CASSSETGANTGELFF. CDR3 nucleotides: TGTGCCAGCAGCTCTGAAACAGGGGCTAACACCGGGGAGCTGTTTTTT.

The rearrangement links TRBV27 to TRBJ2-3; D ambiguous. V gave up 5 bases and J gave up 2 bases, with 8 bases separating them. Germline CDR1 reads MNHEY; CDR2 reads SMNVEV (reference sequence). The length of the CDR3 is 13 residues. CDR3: CASSPIPTDTQYF. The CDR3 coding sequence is TGTGCCAGCAGTCCGATCCCCACAGATACGCAGTATTTT.

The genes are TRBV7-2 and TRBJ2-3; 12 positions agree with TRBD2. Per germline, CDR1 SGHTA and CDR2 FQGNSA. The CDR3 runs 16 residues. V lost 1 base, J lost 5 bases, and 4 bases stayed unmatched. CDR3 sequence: CASSLGLAGGKDTQYF. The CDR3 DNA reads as TGTGCCAGCAGCTTAGGGCTAGCGGGAGGGAAAGATACGCAGTATTTT.

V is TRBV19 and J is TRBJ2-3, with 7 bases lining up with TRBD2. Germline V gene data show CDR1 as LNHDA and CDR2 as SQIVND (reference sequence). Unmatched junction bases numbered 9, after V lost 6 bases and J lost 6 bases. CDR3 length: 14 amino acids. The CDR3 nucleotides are TGTGCCAGTAGCGGGAGGACTTCGTGGGATACGCAGTATTTT. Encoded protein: CASSGRTSWDTQYF.

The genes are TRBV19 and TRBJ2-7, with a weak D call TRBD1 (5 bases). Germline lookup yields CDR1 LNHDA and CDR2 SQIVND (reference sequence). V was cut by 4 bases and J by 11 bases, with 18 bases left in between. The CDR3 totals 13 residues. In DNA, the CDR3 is TGTGCCAGTAGTACCGTCGGGCAGGGTCCGGAGTACTTC. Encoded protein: CASSTVGQGPEYF.

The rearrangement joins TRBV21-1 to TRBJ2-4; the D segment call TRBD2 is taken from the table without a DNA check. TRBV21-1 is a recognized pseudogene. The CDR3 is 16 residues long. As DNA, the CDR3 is TGTGCCACCCTAGCGGTGGGGCTGGTGGCCAAAAACATTCAGTACTTC. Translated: CATLAVGLVAKNIQYF.

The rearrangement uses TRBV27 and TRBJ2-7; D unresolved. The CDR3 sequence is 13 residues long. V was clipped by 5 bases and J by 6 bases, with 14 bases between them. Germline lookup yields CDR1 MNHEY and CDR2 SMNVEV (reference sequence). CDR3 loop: CASSPVGVGEQYF. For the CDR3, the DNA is TGTGCCAGCAGTCCCGTTGGGGTCGGCGAGCAGTACTTC.

In DNA form, the CDR3 reads TGTGCCAGTATCCGGGACAGGGGGAATGAAAAACTGTTTTTT. This encodes CASIRDRGNEKLFF. The chain recombines TRBV2 with TRBJ1-4; 11 positions agree with TRBD1. Germline CDR1 is SNHLY and CDR2 is FYNNEI. Trimming removed 9 bases from V and 5 bases from J; junction bases left unmatched: 5. The CDR3 consists of 14 residues.

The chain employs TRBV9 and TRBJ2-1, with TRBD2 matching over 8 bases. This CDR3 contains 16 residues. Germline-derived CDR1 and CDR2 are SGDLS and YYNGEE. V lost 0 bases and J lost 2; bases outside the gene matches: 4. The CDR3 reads CASSVVAAGAYNEQFF. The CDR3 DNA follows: TGTGCCAGCAGCGTAGTTGCAGCGGGGGCCTACAATGAGCAGTTCTTC. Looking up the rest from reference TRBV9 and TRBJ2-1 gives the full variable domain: DSGVTQTPKHLITATGQRVTLRCSPRSGDLSVYWYQQSLDQGLQFLIQYYNGEERAKGNILERFSAQQFPDLHSELNLSSLELGDSALYFCASSVVAAGAYNEQFFGPGTRLTVL.